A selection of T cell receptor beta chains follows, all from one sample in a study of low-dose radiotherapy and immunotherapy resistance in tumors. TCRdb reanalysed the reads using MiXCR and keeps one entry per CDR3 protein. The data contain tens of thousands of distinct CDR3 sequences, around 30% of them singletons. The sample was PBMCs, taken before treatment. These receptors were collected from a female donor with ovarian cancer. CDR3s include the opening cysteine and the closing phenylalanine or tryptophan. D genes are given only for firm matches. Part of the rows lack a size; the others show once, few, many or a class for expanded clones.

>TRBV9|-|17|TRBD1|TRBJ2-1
CASSGSYGTGVYNEQFF
TGTGCCAGCAGCGGAAGTTATGGGACAGGGGTCTACAATGAGCAGTTCTTC
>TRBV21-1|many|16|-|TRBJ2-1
CASSFRWTSGYHEQFF
TGTGCCAGCAGCTTCAGGTGGACTAGCGGGTACCATGAGCAGTTCTTC
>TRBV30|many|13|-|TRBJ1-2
CAWSVLGGGGYTF
TGTGCCTGGAGTGTATTGGGAGGAGGGGGCTACACCTTC
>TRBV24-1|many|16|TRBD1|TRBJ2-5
CATSDWHRGLVETQYF
TGTGCCACCAGTGATTGGCACAGGGGGCTCGTAGAGACCCAGTACTTC
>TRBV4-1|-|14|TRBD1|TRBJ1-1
CASSQGQGLTEAFF
TGCGCCAGCAGCCAGGGACAGGGACTCACTGAAGCTTTCTTT
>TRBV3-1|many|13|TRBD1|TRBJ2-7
CASKPGQGPGQYF
TGTGCCAGCAAACCGGGACAGGGACCGGGACAGTACTTC
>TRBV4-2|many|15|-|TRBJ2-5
CASSQDSTTRKTQYF
TGTGCCAGCAGCCAAGATTCGACAACACGCAAGACCCAGTACTTC
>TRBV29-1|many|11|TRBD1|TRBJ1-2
CSAQGANSYTF
TGCAGCGCCCAGGGGGCGAACAGCTACACCTTC
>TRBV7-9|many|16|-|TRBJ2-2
CASSPVNPTNTGELFF
TGTGCCAGCAGTCCAGTAAACCCCACGAACACCGGGGAGCTGTTTTTT
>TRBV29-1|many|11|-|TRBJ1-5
CSDFSDQPQHF
TGCAGCGACTTCAGTGATCAGCCCCAGCATTTT
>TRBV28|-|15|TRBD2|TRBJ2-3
CASSFTAGGRDTQYF
TGTGCCAGCAGTTTTACAGCGGGAGGGCGAGATACGCAGTATTTT
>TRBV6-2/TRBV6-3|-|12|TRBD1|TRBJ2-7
CASSRQGDEQYF
TGTGCCAGCAGCAGACAGGGGGACGAGCAGTACTTC
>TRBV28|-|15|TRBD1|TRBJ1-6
CASSSLGGRIQDLHF
TGTGCCAGCAGTTCCCTAGGGGGCCGAATTCAGGACCTCCACTTT
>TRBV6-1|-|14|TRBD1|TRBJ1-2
CASSVAGTGSGYTF
TGTGCCAGCAGTGTAGCGGGGACAGGGAGCGGCTACACCTTC
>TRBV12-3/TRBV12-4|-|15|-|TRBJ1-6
CASSLNPTEGSPLHF
TGTGCCAGCAGTTTAAATCCGACAGAAGGTTCACCCCTCCACTTT
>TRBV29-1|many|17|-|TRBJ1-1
CSVEGGVAGVSNTEAFF
TGCAGCGTTGAGGGCGGGGTGGCAGGGGTTTCGAACACTGAAGCTTTCTTT
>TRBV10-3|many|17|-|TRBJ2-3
CAISESELAEGADTQYF
TGTGCCATCAGTGAGTCGGAACTAGCCGAGGGCGCCGATACGCAGTATTTT
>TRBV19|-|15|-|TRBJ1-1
CASSPQTWENTEAFF
TGTGCCAGTAGTCCGCAGACGTGGGAGAACACTGAAGCTTTCTTT
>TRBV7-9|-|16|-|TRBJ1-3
CASSPSQGYSGNTVYF
TGTGCCAGCAGCCCGTCACAGGGATACTCTGGAAACACCGTATATTTT
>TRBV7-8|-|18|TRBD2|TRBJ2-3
CASSSPFGSGSNLVTQYF
TGTGCCAGCAGCTCCCCGTTTGGTAGCGGGAGTAATTTGGTTACGCAGTATTTT
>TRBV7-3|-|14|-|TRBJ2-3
CASSLNEGSDTQYF
TGTGCCAGCAGCTTAAACGAGGGCTCAGATACGCAGTATTTT
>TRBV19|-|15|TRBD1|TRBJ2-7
CASSIAWGTAYEQYF
TGTGCCAGTAGTATCGCTTGGGGGACAGCCTACGAGCAGTACTTC
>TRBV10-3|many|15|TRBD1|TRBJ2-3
CAISGGTGGTDTQYF
TGTGCCATCAGTGGTGGGACAGGGGGCACAGATACGCAGTATTTT
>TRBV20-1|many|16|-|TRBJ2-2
CSATTGGVANTGELFF
TGCAGTGCTACGACTGGGGGTGTCGCGAACACCGGGGAGCTGTTTTTT
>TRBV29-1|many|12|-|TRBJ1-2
CSVDRSNYGYTF
TGCAGCGTTGATCGCAGTAACTATGGCTACACCTTC
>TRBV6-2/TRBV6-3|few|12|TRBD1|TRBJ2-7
CASSGDSYEQYF
TGTGCCAGCAGTGGGGACAGCTACGAGCAGTACTTC
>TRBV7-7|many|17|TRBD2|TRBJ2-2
CASSSWTSGISTGELFF
TGTGCTAGCAGCTCCTGGACTAGCGGGATTAGCACCGGGGAGCTGTTTTTT
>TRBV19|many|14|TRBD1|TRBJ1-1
CASSSRTGGTEAFF
TGTGCCAGTAGTTCCCGGACAGGGGGCACTGAAGCTTTCTTT
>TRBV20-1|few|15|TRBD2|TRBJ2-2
CSASILAGASGELFF
TGCAGTGCTAGCATACTAGCGGGAGCGTCCGGGGAGCTGTTTTTT
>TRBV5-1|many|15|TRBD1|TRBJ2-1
CASSLKGAVNNEQFF
TGTGCCAGCAGCTTGAAGGGGGCGGTAAACAATGAGCAGTTCTTC
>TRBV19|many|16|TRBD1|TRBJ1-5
CASSRTRTGGDQPQHF
TGTGCCAGTAGTAGAACCAGGACAGGGGGAGATCAGCCCCAGCATTTT
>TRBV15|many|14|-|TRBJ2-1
CATSREGHGNEQFF
TGTGCCACCAGCAGAGAGGGGCACGGTAATGAGCAGTTCTTC
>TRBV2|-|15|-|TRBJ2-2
CASSGGARTGELFFF
-
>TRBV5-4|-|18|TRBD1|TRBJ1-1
CASSLGARPGGGNTEAFF
TGTGCCAGCAGCTTGGGGGCCAGGCCAGGGGGAGGAAACACTGAAGCTTTCTTT
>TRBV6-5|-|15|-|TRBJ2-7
CASSYATGSAGSKYF
TGTGCCAGCAGTTACGCGACGGGCAGCGCCGGATCGAAGTACTTC
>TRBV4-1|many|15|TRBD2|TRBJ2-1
CASSQTSATYNEQFF
TGCGCCAGCAGCCAAACTAGCGCCACCTACAATGAGCAGTTCTTC
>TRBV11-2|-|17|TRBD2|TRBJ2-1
CASSFTLLTSGSYEQFF
TGTGCCAGCAGCTTTACCCTCCTGACTAGCGGGAGTTATGAGCAGTTCTTC
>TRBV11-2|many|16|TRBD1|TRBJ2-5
CASSLQGIAFQETQYF
TGTGCCAGCAGCCTACAGGGGATAGCGTTTCAAGAGACCCAGTACTTC
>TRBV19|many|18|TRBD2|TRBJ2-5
CASSRSGTSGGEQETQYF
TGTGCCAGTAGTCGCTCCGGGACTAGCGGGGGGGAGCAAGAGACCCAGTACTTC
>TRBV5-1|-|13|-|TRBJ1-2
CASSLSQGTSYTF
TGCGCCAGCAGCTTGAGCCAGGGTACGAGCTACACCTTC
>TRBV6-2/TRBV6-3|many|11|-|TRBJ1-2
CASSYRESYTF
TGTGCCAGCAGTTACAGGGAGAGTTACACCTTC
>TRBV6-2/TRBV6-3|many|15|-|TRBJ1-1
CASTYGSFMNTEAFF
TGTGCCAGCACCTACGGGTCCTTTATGAACACTGAAGCTTTCTTT
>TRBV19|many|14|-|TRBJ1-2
CASSIRPGTYGYTF
TGTGCCAGTAGTATTCGGCCAGGGACCTATGGCTACACCTTC
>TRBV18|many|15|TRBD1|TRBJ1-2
CASSPLEGANRGYTF
TGTGCCAGCTCACCACTGGAGGGGGCGAATCGGGGCTACACCTTC
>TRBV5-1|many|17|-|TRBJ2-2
CASSRVKQGSGTGELFF
TGCGCCAGCAGCCGAGTAAAACAGGGATCGGGCACCGGGGAGCTGTTTTTT
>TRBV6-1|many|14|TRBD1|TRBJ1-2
CASIRQGAFDGYTF
TGTGCCAGCATCCGACAGGGGGCCTTTGATGGCTACACCTTC
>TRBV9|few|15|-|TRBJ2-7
CASPPNRDISYEQYF
TGTGCCAGTCCTCCCAACCGGGACATCTCCTACGAGCAGTACTTC
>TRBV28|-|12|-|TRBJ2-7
CASSLIEYEQYF
TGTGCCAGCAGTTTGATAGAGTACGAGCAGTACTTC
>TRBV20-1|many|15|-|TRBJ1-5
CSASNRVLSNQPQHF
TGCAGTGCTAGCAACAGGGTGTTAAGCAATCAGCCCCAGCATTTT
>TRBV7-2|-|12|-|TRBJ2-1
CASSPGFYEQFF
TGTGCCAGCAGCCCCGGGTTTTATGAGCAGTTCTTC
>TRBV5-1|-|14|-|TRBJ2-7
CASSSGTESYEQYF
TGCGCCAGCAGCTCCGGGACGGAATCCTACGAGCAGTACTTC
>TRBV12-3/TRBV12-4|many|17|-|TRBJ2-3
CASSLFLDSLKTDTQYF
TGTGCCAGCAGTTTATTCCTGGACAGCCTAAAGACAGATACGCAGTATTTT
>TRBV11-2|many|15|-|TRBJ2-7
CASSKDGSGTYEQYF
TGTGCCAGCAGCAAAGATGGTTCGGGGACCTACGAGCAGTACTTC
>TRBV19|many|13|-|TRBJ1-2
CASSIGKVAGYTF
TGTGCCAGTAGTATAGGGAAGGTGGCTGGCTACACCTTC
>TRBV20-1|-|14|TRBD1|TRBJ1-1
CSARGPRRYTEAFF
TGCAGTGCCAGGGGGCCCCGTAGGTACACTGAAGCTTTCTTT
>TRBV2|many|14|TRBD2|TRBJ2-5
CASSEGVAGGTQYF
TGTGCCAGCAGTGAAGGGGTAGCGGGGGGGACCCAGTACTTC
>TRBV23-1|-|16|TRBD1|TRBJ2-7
CASSLWGYRGQYEQYF
TGCGCCAGCAGTCTATGGGGATACAGGGGGCAATACGAGCAGTACTTC
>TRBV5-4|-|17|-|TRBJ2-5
CASSLGRGTSGQETQYF
TGTGCCAGCAGCTTAGGTCGCGGCACGAGCGGTCAAGAGACCCAGTACTTC
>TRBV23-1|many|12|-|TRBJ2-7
CASSLATYEQYF
TGCGCCAGCAGTCTGGCAACCTACGAGCAGTACTTC